The 5 T cell receptor beta chains below were found in one sample sequenced in a study of cytomegalovirus exposure and HLA in healthy donors. The PCR employed 60 Vbeta primers together with 13 Jbeta primers. TCRdb's copy holds only in-frame clones and misses some; the assay was immunoSEQ multiplex PCR. The sample lists some 190,000 clones, 76% occurring once. Sequenced: PBMCs. These receptors all come from a woman aged 25 to 39 in good health and CMV-seropositive.

V gene TRBV28 combines with J gene TRBJ2-1; D call uncertain. This CDR3 contains 16 residues. Germline CDR1 reads MDHEN; CDR2 reads SYDVKM. Trimming shortened V by 5 bases and J by 4 bases, and 18 bases separated the two germline ends. The CDR3 here is CASSLTGSFSYNEQFF. The DNA of the CDR3 is TGTGCCAGCAGTCTGACTGGCTCCTTCTCTTACAATGAGCAGTTCTTC.

This clone has more than one count but fewer than ten. The CDR3 sequence: CASSLSGGLYEQYF. The CDR3 bases are TGCGCCAGCAGCTTGAGCGGAGGGTTGTACGAGCAGTACTTC. The chain has TRBV5-1 and TRBJ2-7; D may be TRBD2 (6 bases). The CDR3 covers 14 residues. V was pared by 1 base and J by 4 bases, with 12 bases between. Germline V gene data show CDR1 as SGHRS and CDR2 as YFSETQ. The whole variable domain, filled in from reference TRBV5-1 and TRBJ2-7, reads KAGVTQTPRYLIKTRGQQVTLSCSPISGHRSVSWYQQTPGQGLQFLFEYFSETQRNKGNFPGRFSGRQFSNSRSEMNVSTLELGDSALYLCASSLSGGLYEQYFGPGTRLTVT.

The rearrangement joins TRBV6-5 to TRBJ2-5, with TRBD2 matching over 7 bases. CDR3 length equals 13 residues. V gave up 7 bases and J gave up 4 bases; unmatched junction bases: 6. Germline lookup yields CDR1 MNHEY and CDR2 SVGAGI. The CDR3 spells CASTRWEGETQYF. CDR3 bases: TGTGCCAGCACTCGATGGGAGGGAGAGACCCAGTACTTC.

V gene TRBV7-6 combines with J gene TRBJ2-7; TRBD1 matches 9 bases. Losses at the gene ends were 5 bases for V and 1 base for J; bases not matched to a gene: 6. This CDR3 has 15 amino acids. Germline V gene sequence: CDR1 SGHVS, CDR2 FNYEAQ. The CDR3 spells CASSPGQGPSYEQYF. As DNA, the CDR3 is TGTGCCAGCAGCCCCGGACAGGGGCCATCCTACGAGCAGTACTTC.

The chain uses TRBV11-3 and TRBJ1-5; no clear D. The CDR3 has 13 amino acids. Trimming cost V 5 bases and J 10 bases, with 15 bases left between them. Germline CDR1 reads SGHNT; CDR2 reads YENEEA. The CDR3 nucleotides are TGTGCCAGCAGCCCACCTTCTTGGAGTCCCCAGCATTTT. Translated: CASSPPSWSPQHF.